Listed here are 30 T cell receptor beta chains from one sample, sequenced in a study of shared clonotypes between healthy human individuals. Clones were sequenced by immunoSEQ multiplex PCR, and TCRdb holds only the in-frame ones, with some missing. Of 2.5 million or so clones in the sample, around 90% were seen once. Sequencing used naive CD4+ T cells sorted from blood. Subset noted: CD45RA+ positively selected. The origin of the receptors is a man aged 18-30 years in good health.

This chain joins TRBV15 and TRBJ2-1; 7 bases are a match to TRBD1. The CDR3 loop spans 14 amino acids. Germline CDR1 is LNHNV and CDR2 is YYDKDF (reference sequence). Trimming cost V 4 bases and J 5 bases; bases outside gene matches: 5. Here the CDR3 reads CATSMDRLHNEQFF. In nucleotides, the CDR3 is TGTGCCACCAGCATGGACAGGCTCCACAATGAGCAGTTCTTC.

This chain connects TRBV2 to TRBJ2-7; D possibly corresponds to TRBD1 (5 bases). Trimming removed 6 bases from V and 1 base from J, with 13 bases in between. The CDR3 covers 14 residues. The germline CDR1 and CDR2 sequences are SNHLY and FYNNEI. The CDR3, as DNA: TGTGCCAGCAGAGGTCCGACAGCGTCCTACGAGCAGTACTTC. Amino acids: CASRGPTASYEQYF.

The rearrangement joins TRBV10-3 to TRBJ2-2; D may be TRBD1 (6 bases). The CDR3 contains 15 residues. V lost 1 base, J lost 6 bases, and 12 bases lay in between. Germline V gene data show CDR1 as ENHRY and CDR2 as SYGVKD. The CDR3 sequence is CAISEWQGMAGELFF. CDR3 DNA sequence: TGTGCCATCAGTGAGTGGCAGGGGATGGCCGGGGAGCTGTTTTTT.

This clone was counted between two and nine times. The identical CDR3 is also encoded by other nucleotide sequences in the sample. The V and J genes are TRBV5-1 and TRBJ1-2; D uncertain. Trimming left V 0 bases short and J 0 bases short, with 6 bases between. CDR1 and CDR2 (germline): SGHRS, YFSETQ. The CDR3 extends over 14 amino acids. The CDR3 reads CASSLETANYGYTF. The CDR3 DNA reads as TGCGCCAGCAGCTTGGAAACAGCTAACTATGGCTACACCTTC.

CDR3 bases: TGTGCCAGCAGCTTAAAAGGCGGAGAGATGGGTGGCTACACCTTC. It translates to CASSLKGGEMGGYTF. The J gene is TRBJ1-2, the V gene TRBV7-9; no reliable D call. This CDR3 spans 15 amino acids. Trimming stripped 2 bases from V and 7 bases from J, with 17 bases between. Germline CDR1 reads SEHNR; CDR2 reads FQNEAQ (reference sequence).

This clone was seen only once. Other DNA sequences in this specimen translate into the identical CDR3. The V and J genes are TRBV5-4 and TRBJ1-3; no clear D gene. CDR1 is SGHNT, CDR2 YYREEE, per germline (reference sequence). There are 14 residues in the CDR3. Trimming removed 3 bases from V and 1 base from J, with 8 bases in between. The CDR3 loop is CASSSPSSGNTIYF. DNA for the CDR3: TGTGCCAGCAGCTCGCCCAGTTCTGGAAACACCATATATTTT.

The V and J genes are TRBV5-1 and TRBJ2-1; 9 bases align to TRBD1. With 7 bases clipped from V and 6 bases from J, the junction kept 8 bases outside the gene matches. Germline CDR1 is SGHRS and CDR2 is YFSETQ. The CDR3 is 14 residues long. The CDR3 protein is CASSGQGFSNEQFF. CDR3 in DNA: TGCGCCAGCTCGGGACAGGGCTTCTCCAATGAGCAGTTCTTC.

This clone has only one observation. The chain uses TRBV5-1 and TRBJ2-2; 7 bases are shared with TRBD2. Trimming at V came to 1 base and at J to 3 bases, leaving 9 bases not matched to a gene. The CDR3 covers 17 residues. Germline assignment: CDR1 SGHRS and CDR2 YFSETQ. The CDR3 bases are TGCGCCAGCAGCTTGCCGCCTAGCGGTATGGACACCGGGGAGCTGTTTTTT. The encoded protein is CASSLPPSGMDTGELFF.

The table lists this clone with a few counts. CDR3 sequence: CAAGGQGWMVAFF. CDR3 DNA: TGTGCTGCCGGGGGACAGGGGTGGATGGTAGCTTTCTTT. The V gene is TRBV30, the J gene TRBJ1-1, with 10 bases identical to TRBD1. The CDR3 loop spans 13 amino acids. Germline V CDR1 and CDR2: GTSNPN, SVGIG (reference sequence).

For this clone: Additional DNA sequences in this sample encode the identical CDR3. The gene calls are TRBV4-3 and TRBJ2-3, with D possibly called TRBD1 or TRBD2 (5 bases each). Trimming removed 4 bases at V and 0 bases at J, with 8 bases between. The length of the CDR3 is 14 residues. CDR1 and CDR2 (germline): LGHNA, YSLEER. In DNA form, the CDR3 reads TGCGCCAGCAGCCGGGACCGCAGCACAGATACGCAGTATTTT. Amino acids: CASSRDRSTDTQYF.

This clone was recorded once. This chain uses TRBV4-1 with TRBJ2-3, with a weak D call TRBD2 (6 bases). The CDR3 runs to 12 residues. The germline CDR1 and CDR2 sequences are MGHRA and YSYEKL. Trimming took off 5 bases at V and 9 bases at J, with 12 bases between the two ends. CDR3 nucleotide sequence: TGCGCCAGCAGCTTCCCGGGGGACACGCAGTATTTT. It translates to CASSFPGDTQYF.

The chain joins TRBV6-6 to TRBJ1-4; 9 bases fit TRBD1. J lost 10 bases, V lost 5 bases, and 8 bases had no gene match. Per the germline V gene, CDR1 is MNHNY and CDR2 is SVGAGI (reference sequence). The CDR3 has 14 residues. The CDR3: CASSPTRQGGKLFF. For the CDR3, the DNA is TGTGCCAGCAGTCCGACCCGACAGGGGGGAAAACTGTTTTTT.

The rearrangement uses TRBV10-3 and TRBJ2-3; perhaps TRBD2 as D (6 bases). Trimming removed 0 bases from V and 1 base from J, with 17 bases in between. Germline V lookup: CDR1 ENHRY, CDR2 SYGVKD. The CDR3 length is 18 residues. In nucleotides, the CDR3 is TGTGCCATCAGTGAGTCTAGGCGGGGTGAGCAGGGCACAGATACGCAGTATTTT. It specifies CAISESRRGEQGTDTQYF.

This chain's CDR3 is CAWRAGHNSNQPQHF. CDR3 sequence (DNA): TGTGCCTGGAGGGCTGGACACAATAGCAATCAGCCCCAGCATTTT. The rearrangement links TRBV30 to TRBJ1-5; tentatively, D is TRBD1 (5 bases). From germline, CDR1 is GTSNPN and CDR2 SVGIG (reference sequence). The CDR3 runs 15 residues. The V and J ends lost 3 bases and 0 bases respectively, with 12 bases between them.

The rearrangement uses TRBV5-1 and TRBJ1-3, with 9 positions matching TRBD1. Germline lookup yields CDR1 SGHRS and CDR2 YFSETQ. Trimming cost V 3 bases and J 2 bases; bases outside gene matches: 15. This CDR3 is built from 19 residues. DNA of the CDR3: TGCGCCAGCAGCTCCACCGGGACAGGGAGGGTTATTGCTGGAAACACCATATATTTT. Protein: CASSSTGTGRVIAGNTIYF.

The genes are TRBV11-2 and TRBJ1-1; D perhaps matches TRBD1 (6 bases). The CDR3 sequence is 12 residues long. Per the germline V gene, CDR1 is SGHAT and CDR2 is FQNNGV. Trimming stripped 5 bases from V and 11 bases from J, with 15 bases between. For the CDR3, the DNA is TGTGCCAGCAGCGCATCAGGGGTGTCTGCTTTCTTT. Translated, it gives CASSASGVSAFF.

This chain joins TRBV15 and TRBJ2-5; D uncertain. From germline, CDR1 is LNHNV and CDR2 YYDKDF (reference sequence). The CDR3 has 14 amino acids. V lost 0 bases and J 7 bases, leaving 12 bases between the germline ends. The DNA for the CDR3 is TGTGCCACCAGCAGAGATCTGGTTGACTCGACCCAGTACTTC. Protein product: CATSRDLVDSTQYF.

The CDR3 protein is CSVERTTGGNTEAFF. For the CDR3, the DNA is TGCAGCGTTGAAAGGACGACAGGGGGAAACACTGAAGCTTTCTTT. The V gene is TRBV29-1, the J gene TRBJ1-1; 9 nucleotides agree with TRBD1. V shed 2 bases, J shed 2 bases, and the junction held 6 bases outside the gene matches. CDR1 SQVTM and CDR2 ANQGSEA come from the germline V gene. The CDR3 totals 15 residues.

This chain joins TRBV25-1 and TRBJ2-3, with 7 bases aligning to TRBD1. The CDR3 loop spans 17 amino acids. The V gene end was trimmed by 6 bases and the J gene end by 0 bases; junction bases not matched to a gene: 12. Germline CDR1 and CDR2: MGHDK and SYGVNS. The CDR3 loop reads CASRVAGTAISTDTQYF. Here the CDR3 DNA reads TGTGCCAGCAGAGTAGCCGGGACAGCCATAAGCACAGATACGCAGTATTTT.

The chain joins TRBV7-2 to TRBJ2-7; D is ambiguous. This CDR3 is 15 amino acids long. Trimming cost V 3 bases and J 0 bases, with 12 bases left between them. Germline lookup yields CDR1 SGHTA and CDR2 FQGNSA. CDR3 sequence (DNA): TGTGCCAGCAGCTTTGGTGGTAGTGCCTCCTACGAGCAGTACTTC. Protein sequence: CASSFGGSASYEQYF.

The J gene is TRBJ2-1, the V gene TRBV28; TRBD1 is a possible D gene (6 bases). The CDR3 has 15 residues. The germline gives CDR1 MDHEN, CDR2 SYDVKM. Trimming stripped 4 bases from V and 3 bases from J, with 13 bases between. CDR3: CASSSGVYFYNEQFF. The CDR3 DNA reads as TGTGCCAGCAGTTCAGGGGTTTATTTCTACAATGAGCAGTTCTTC.

The chain recombines TRBV19 with TRBJ1-2; TRBD1 aligns across 9 bases. Per the germline V gene, CDR1 is LNHDA and CDR2 is SQIVND (reference sequence). The CDR3 has 15 residues. V was clipped by 3 bases and J by 6 bases; unmatched bases: 8. CDR3 nucleotides: TGTGCCAGTAGTATCCCCGGGACAGGGATCCATGGCTACACCTTC. Its protein product is CASSIPGTGIHGYTF.

This sequence joins TRBV28 and TRBJ1-1, with D unresolved. CDR1 and CDR2 (germline): MDHEN, SYDVKM. Trimming left V 6 bases short and J 1 base short, with 12 bases between. The CDR3 length is 14 residues. As DNA, the CDR3 is TGTGCCAGCAGGGAGTCCCTTCAGAACACTGAAGCTTTCTTT. Protein sequence: CASRESLQNTEAFF.

This clone was observed a single time. The chain links TRBV4-3 to TRBJ1-2; D is unresolved. CDR1 is LGHNA, CDR2 YSLEER, per germline. The CDR3 consists of 13 residues. V was trimmed by 0 bases and J by 4 bases, leaving 6 bases between them. CDR3 sequence (DNA): TGCGCCAGCAGCCAAGATCGGACCTATGGCTACACCTTC. Translated, it gives CASSQDRTYGYTF.

Regarding this clone: Within the sample, other DNA sequences also encode this same CDR3. The chain uses TRBV19 and TRBJ2-2; either TRBD1 or TRBD2 may fit D (5 bases each). V shed 3 bases and J shed 3 bases, with 11 bases lying between them. CDR3 length equals 15 residues. CDR1 LNHDA and CDR2 SQIVND come from the germline V gene (reference sequence). CDR3 loop: CASSIQGADTGELFF. Written as DNA, the CDR3 is TGTGCCAGTAGTATCCAGGGAGCGGACACCGGGGAGCTGTTTTTT.

This sequence joins TRBV18 and TRBJ2-7; D gene unclear. There are 13 residues in the CDR3. V was pared by 3 bases and J by 6 bases, with 12 bases between. Germline CDR1 reads KGHSH; CDR2 reads LQKENI. The CDR3 spells CASSPIPAVEQYF. The DNA for the CDR3 is TGTGCCAGCTCACCTATCCCGGCGGTCGAGCAGTACTTC.

This chain joins TRBV11-2 and TRBJ2-2, with D unclear. The CDR3 length is 16 residues. V lost 5 bases and J 2 bases, leaving 15 bases between the germline ends. Germline V lookup: CDR1 SGHAT, CDR2 FQNNGV. The CDR3, as DNA: TGTGCCAGCAGCCACTCCGGTACAGCAAACACCGGGGAGCTGTTTTTT. This sequence encodes CASSHSGTANTGELFF.

Regarding this clone: Additional DNA sequences in this sample encode the identical CDR3. This chain connects TRBV15 to TRBJ1-4, with D maybe TRBD1 (5 bases). Germline assignment: CDR1 LNHNV and CDR2 YYDKDF (reference sequence). The V end was cut by 5 bases, the J end by 0 bases, with 10 bases between. The CDR3 has 15 residues. The CDR3 nucleotides read TGTGCCACCAGCCGCGACAGATCAACTAATGAAAAACTGTTTTTT. Amino acid sequence: CATSRDRSTNEKLFF.

The rearrangement uses TRBV2 and TRBJ1-4, with D possibly being TRBD1 (6 bases). The CDR3 is 14 residues long. CDR1 and CDR2 from the germline V gene are SNHLY and FYNNEI. Trimming took 6 bases from V and 7 from J, leaving 15 bases between them. The CDR3 sequence is CASRNRDLGEKLFF. CDR3 coding DNA: TGTGCCAGCAGGAACAGGGACTTGGGTGAAAAACTGTTTTTT.

This clone was seen just once. This chain joins TRBV5-1 and TRBJ2-7; no definite D call. This CDR3 has 15 amino acids. V dropped 0 bases and J dropped 3 bases, with 13 bases sitting between them. Germline CDR1 SGHRS, CDR2 YFSETQ. The CDR3 is CASSLAGGTLYEQYF. DNA for the CDR3: TGCGCCAGCAGCTTGGCCGGTGGCACCCTCTACGAGCAGTACTTC.